The 8 T cell receptor beta chains reported below all come from one sample, sequenced in a study of blood T cell repertoires in COVID-19. Sequenced by immunoSEQ multiplex PCR; TCRdb stores in-frame clones only, minus some. The sample has about 180,000 clones; approximately 88% are singletons. What was sequenced was peripheral blood. Every receptor here comes from a woman aged 45-65 years with acute or convalescent COVID-19.

DNA for the CDR3: TGTGCCAGCTCCAGGGTAGACAATGGCTACACCTTC. It codes for CASSRVDNGYTF. The chain uses TRBV6-5 and TRBJ1-2, with TRBD1 as a possible D gene (5 bases). With 8 bases removed from V and 6 bases from J, the gap between germline ends came to 13 bases. CDR1 is MNHEY and CDR2 is SVGAGI in the germline V gene. The CDR3 totals 12 residues.

The chain carries TRBV11-3 and TRBJ2-5; tentatively, D is TRBD2 (5 bases). The germline V and J ends were trimmed by 5 bases and 5 bases, with 15 bases remaining between them. The germline V gene has CDR1 SGHNT and CDR2 YENEEA. The CDR3 extends over 14 amino acids. The CDR3 here is CASSPQGSAETQYF. The DNA of the CDR3 is TGTGCCAGCAGCCCCCAAGGGAGCGCCGAGACCCAGTACTTC.

CDR3: CASSRGHKRGGYTF. DNA of the CDR3: TGTGCCAGCAGCAGGGGACATAAGCGTGGAGGCTACACCTTC. The chain employs TRBV6-5 and TRBJ1-2, with D possibly matching TRBD1 (6 bases). The CDR3 is 14 residues long. Looked up from germline, CDR1 is MNHEY and CDR2 is SVGAGI. V was cut by 6 bases and J by 8 bases, with 19 bases left in between.

The V call is TRBV5-1, the J call TRBJ2-7; the match to TRBD2 covers 12 bases. Germline CDR1 reads SGHRS; CDR2 reads YFSETQ. Trimming at V came to 0 bases and at J to 4 bases, leaving 8 bases not matched to a gene. The length of the CDR3 is 17 residues. CDR3 nucleotides: TGCGCCAGCAGCTTGGAGCCTAGCGGGAGGGGACCTTACGAGCAGTACTTC. Amino acid sequence: CASSLEPSGRGPYEQYF.

The V call is TRBV27, the J call TRBJ1-3; D ambiguous. In germline, CDR1 is MNHEY, CDR2 SMNVEV (reference sequence). This CDR3 is 14 amino acids long. V lost 5 bases and J 1 base, leaving 9 bases between the germline ends. CDR3 nucleotides: TGTGCCAGCAGTATGACGGGATCTGGAAACACCATATATTTT. Protein product: CASSMTGSGNTIYF.

This clone came up once. The V call is TRBV11-2, the J call TRBJ2-1; possibly TRBD1 for D (6 bases). The CDR3 totals 15 residues. The germline gives CDR1 SGHAT, CDR2 FQNNGV. The ends were cut back, 4 bases at V and 0 bases at J, with 10 bases in the middle. CDR3 region: CASSYGQSSYNEQFF. The CDR3 DNA reads as TGTGCCAGCAGCTATGGACAGAGCTCCTACAATGAGCAGTTCTTC.

This clone occurred a few times. This chain connects TRBV15 to TRBJ1-5; a possible D gene is TRBD1 (5 bases). This CDR3 contains 17 residues. CDR1 and CDR2 from the germline V gene are LNHNV and YYDKDF (reference sequence). Trimming took off 3 bases at V and 2 bases at J, with 17 bases between the two ends. The DNA of the CDR3 is TGTGCCACCAGCAGGGGGGGGTTTTCCGATGGCAATCAGCCCCAGCATTTT. As protein: CATSRGGFSDGNQPQHF.

The V gene is TRBV5-4, the J gene TRBJ2-7, with 13 bases fitting TRBD2. The V gene end was trimmed by 5 bases and the J gene end by 4 bases; junction bases not matched to a gene: 15. The CDR3 is 18 amino acids. In germline, CDR1 is SGHNT, CDR2 YYREEE (reference sequence). The CDR3, as DNA: TGTGCCAGCAGTACAATTTTGGGACTAGCGGGACGAGAGTACGAGCAGTACTTC. Its translation is CASSTILGLAGREYEQYF.